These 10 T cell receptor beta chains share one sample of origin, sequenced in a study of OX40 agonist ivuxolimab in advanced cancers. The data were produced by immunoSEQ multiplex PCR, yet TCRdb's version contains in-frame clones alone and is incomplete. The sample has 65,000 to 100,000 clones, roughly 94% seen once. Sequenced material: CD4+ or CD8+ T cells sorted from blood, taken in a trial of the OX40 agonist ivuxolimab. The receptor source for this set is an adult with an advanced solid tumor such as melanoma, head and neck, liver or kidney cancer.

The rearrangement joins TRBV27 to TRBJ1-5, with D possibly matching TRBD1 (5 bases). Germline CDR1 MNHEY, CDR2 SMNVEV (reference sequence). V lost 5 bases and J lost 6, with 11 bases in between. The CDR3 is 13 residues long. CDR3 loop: CASSRGTGQPQHF. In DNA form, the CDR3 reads TGTGCCAGCAGTCGGGGGACGGGTCAGCCCCAGCATTTT.

The chain's CDR3 is CASSLGGSDEQFF. The CDR3 DNA reads as TGTGCCAGCAGCTTAGGGGGATCCGATGAGCAGTTCTTC. The chain employs TRBV7-9 and TRBJ2-1; D is undetermined. Germline lookup yields CDR1 SEHNR and CDR2 FQNEAQ (reference sequence). The CDR3 is made up of 13 amino acids. V lost 1 base and J lost 8, with 9 bases in between.

The CDR3 region is CASSPPGWAEAFF. CDR3 DNA: TGTGCCAGCAGCCCCCCGGGGTGGGCTGAAGCTTTCTTT. The chain employs TRBV11-2 and TRBJ1-1, with D unresolved. The CDR3 is 13 amino acids. Germline assignment: CDR1 SGHAT and CDR2 FQNNGV. Trimming shortened V by 5 bases and J by 6 bases, and 13 bases separated the two germline ends.

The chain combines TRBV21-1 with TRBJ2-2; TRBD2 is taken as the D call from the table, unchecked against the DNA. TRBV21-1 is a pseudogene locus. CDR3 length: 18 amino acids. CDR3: CASSIPRGFPENTGELFF. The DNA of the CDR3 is TGTGCCAGCAGCATCCCCCGAGGCTTCCCGGAGAACACCGGGGAGCTGTTTTTT.

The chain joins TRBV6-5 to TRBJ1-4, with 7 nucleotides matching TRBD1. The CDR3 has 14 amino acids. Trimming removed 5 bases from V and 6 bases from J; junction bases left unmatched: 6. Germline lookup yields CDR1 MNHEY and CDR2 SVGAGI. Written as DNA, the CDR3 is TGTGCCAGCAGTCTAACAGGGGAATATGAAAAACTGTTTTTT. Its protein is CASSLTGEYEKLFF.

The CDR3 loop reads CASSVGTGDYEQYF. In DNA form, the CDR3 reads TGTGCCAGCAGCGTCGGGACAGGGGACTACGAGCAGTACTTC. This chain joins TRBV9 and TRBJ2-7, with 10 positions matching TRBD1. V gave up 2 bases and J gave up 3 bases; unmatched junction bases: 2. This CDR3 is 14 amino acids long. Germline CDR1 reads SGDLS; CDR2 reads YYNGEE.

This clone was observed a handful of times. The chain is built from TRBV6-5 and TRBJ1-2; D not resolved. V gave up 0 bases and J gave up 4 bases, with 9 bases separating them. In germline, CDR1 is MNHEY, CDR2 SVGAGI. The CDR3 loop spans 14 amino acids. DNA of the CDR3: TGTGCCAGCAGTTACTCGGGTCAGTCCTATGGCTACACCTTC. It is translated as CASSYSGQSYGYTF.

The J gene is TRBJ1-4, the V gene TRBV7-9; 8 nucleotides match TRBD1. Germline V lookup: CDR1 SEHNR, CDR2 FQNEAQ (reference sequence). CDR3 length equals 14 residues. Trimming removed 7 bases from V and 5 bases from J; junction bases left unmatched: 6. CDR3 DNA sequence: TGTGCCAGCACCCCTGACAGGGGAAATGAAAAACTGTTTTTT. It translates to CASTPDRGNEKLFF.

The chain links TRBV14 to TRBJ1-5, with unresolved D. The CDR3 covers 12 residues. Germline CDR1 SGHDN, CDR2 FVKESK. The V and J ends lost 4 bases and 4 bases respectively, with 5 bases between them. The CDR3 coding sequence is TGTGCCAGCAGCCGGAAGAATCAGCCCCAGCATTTT. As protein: CASSRKNQPQHF. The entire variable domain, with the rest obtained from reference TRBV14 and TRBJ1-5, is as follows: EAGVTQFPSHSVIEKGQTVTLRCDPISGHDNLYWYRRVMGKEIKFLLHFVKESKQDESGMPNNRFLAERTGGTYSTLKVQPAELEDSGVYFCASSRKNQPQHFGDGTRLSIL.

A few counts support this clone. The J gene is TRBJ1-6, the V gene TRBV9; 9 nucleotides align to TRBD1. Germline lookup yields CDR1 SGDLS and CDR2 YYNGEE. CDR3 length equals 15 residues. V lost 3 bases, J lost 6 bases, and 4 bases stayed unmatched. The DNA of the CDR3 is TGTGCCAGCAGCGAACAGGGGGCAGGTAATTCACCCCTCCACTTT. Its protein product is CASSEQGAGNSPLHF.